This T cell receptor (beta chain) was sequenced in a study of patients and donors after allogeneic stem cell transplantation. After removal of 5 bases from V and 4 bases from J, the junction contained 13 bases not matched to a gene. This CDR3 has 17 residues. Germline values: CDR1 ENHRY, CDR2 SYGVKD. Via MiXCR, TCRdb re-called the RT-PCR reads, giving one row per CDR3 protein. The sample includes approximately 200,000 distinct CDR3 sequences, about 37% seen only once; the top ten take roughly 11%. The sequence derives from a human donor who was either an allogeneic HSCT recipient or a stem cell or donor lymphocyte infusion donor (not recorded which). It is not recorded whose cells these are; they may come from a transplant donor. The chain uses TRBV10-3 and TRBJ2-1; 8 bases are a match to TRBD2. The specimen sequenced was blood, either unsorted or a sorted T cell fraction (not recorded which). The CDR3 DNA sequence: TGTGCCATCAGTCTTCGGACTAGCCCTCAAATATACAATGAGCAGTTCTTC. Its protein is CAISLRTSPQIYNEQFF.